What follows are 26 T cell receptor beta chains derived from one specimen sequenced in a study of OX40 agonist ivuxolimab in advanced cancers. The assay was immunoSEQ multiplex PCR, and TCRdb's table has in-frame clones only and misses some. The sample comprises about 50,000 clones, about 91% of which are singletons, and roughly 4.5% rests with the top ten. The specimen comprised CD4+ or CD8+ T cells sorted from blood, sampled in a trial of the OX40 agonist ivuxolimab. These TCRs come from an adult with an advanced solid tumor such as melanoma, head and neck, liver or kidney cancer.

A single count supports this clone. This chain links TRBV6-5 with TRBJ1-2; D remains unclear. Germline CDR1 MNHEY, CDR2 SVGAGI. Trimming shortened V by 2 bases and J by 8 bases, and 12 bases separated the two germline ends. The CDR3 sequence is 13 residues long. In DNA form, the CDR3 reads TGTGCCAGCAGTTACGTGCCAGTTCGGGGCTACACCTTC. It codes for CASSYVPVRGYTF.

This clone has a handful of counts. The chain combines TRBV15 with TRBJ2-3; 14 nucleotides match TRBD2. The CDR3 contains 17 residues. Germline-derived CDR1 and CDR2 are LNHNV and YYDKDF (reference sequence). J gave up 1 base and V 5 bases, and 5 bases lay outside the gene matches. The CDR3 nucleotides read TGTGCCACCAGCGGACCGGGACTAGCGGGAGGCACAGATACGCAGTATTTT. It encodes CATSGPGLAGGTDTQYF. The entire variable domain, with the rest obtained from reference TRBV15 and TRBJ2-3, is as follows: DAMVIQNPRYQVTQFGKPVTLSCSQTLNHNVMYWYQQKSSQAPKLLFHYYDKDFNNEADTPDNFQSRRPNTSFCFLDIRSPGLGDTAMYLCATSGPGLAGGTDTQYFGPGTRLTVL.

The chain combines TRBV6-5 with TRBJ2-7; D remains unclear. Trimming cost V 0 bases and J 6 bases, with 9 bases left between them. The CDR3 has 13 residues. Per the germline V gene, CDR1 is MNHEY and CDR2 is SVGAGI. CDR3 sequence reads: CASSYSPGSEQYV. The CDR3 nucleotides are TGTGCCAGCAGTTACTCCCCAGGATCCGAGCAGTACGTC.

The V and J genes are TRBV6-5 and TRBJ2-7, with D possibly TRBD2 on 5 matching bases. Germline V gene data show CDR1 as MNHEY and CDR2 as SVGAGI. The CDR3 is made up of 14 amino acids. V dropped 2 bases and J dropped 7 bases, with 15 bases sitting between them. CDR3 DNA: TGTGCCAGCAGTTACCTCGGGGATACAAGGGAGCAGTACTTC. It translates to CASSYLGDTREQYF.

This clone occurred once. The chain carries TRBV5-1 and TRBJ1-6; 10 bases are a match to TRBD1. CDR3 length: 16 amino acids. Germline CDR1 is SGHRS and CDR2 is YFSETQ. After removal of 0 bases from V and 9 bases from J, the junction contained 6 bases not matched to a gene. CDR3 DNA sequence: TGCGCCAGCAGCTTGGTGGTGACAGGGGGCTTTTCACCCCTCCACTTT. This encodes CASSLVVTGGFSPLHF. The variable domain in full, completed from reference TRBV5-1 and TRBJ1-6, reads KAGVTQTPRYLIKTRGQQVTLSCSPISGHRSVSWYQQTPGQGLQFLFEYFSETQRNKGNFPGRFSGRQFSNSRSEMNVSTLELGDSALYLCASSLVVTGGFSPLHFGNGTRLTVT.

V is TRBV7-9 and J is TRBJ1-5, with TRBD1 identical over 8 bases. The CDR3 has 15 residues. The V segment lost 5 bases and the J segment 7 bases; nucleotides outside the gene matches: 10. Per germline, CDR1 SEHNR and CDR2 FQNEAQ (reference sequence). The CDR3 sequence is CASSGGTGDGQPQHF. The CDR3 DNA is TGTGCCAGCAGCGGAGGGACAGGAGATGGGCAGCCCCAGCATTTT.

This clone was seen only once. The genes are TRBV27 and TRBJ2-7, with 7 bases that match TRBD2. V shed 6 bases, J shed 4 bases, and the junction held 15 bases outside the gene matches. This CDR3 spans 16 amino acids. The germline CDR1 and CDR2 sequences are MNHEY and SMNVEV (reference sequence). The CDR3 reads CASRARGGGVEYEQYV. DNA of the CDR3: TGTGCCAGCAGGGCGCGAGGTGGGGGGGTTGAGTACGAGCAGTACGTC.

The chain joins TRBV2 to TRBJ1-6, with no clear D. Trimming stripped 1 base from V and 2 bases from J, with 9 bases between. Germline values: CDR1 SNHLY, CDR2 FYNNEI. The CDR3 spans 16 residues. In DNA, the CDR3 is TGTGCCAGCAGTGAAGATCGGGCCGCCTATAATTCACCCCTCCACTTT. Translating gives CASSEDRAAYNSPLHF.

The chain recombines TRBV9 with TRBJ1-3; D call uncertain. The ends were cut back, 3 bases at V and 1 base at J, with 11 bases in the middle. This CDR3 contains 15 residues. Germline-derived CDR1 and CDR2 are SGDLS and YYNGEE. The CDR3 region has the DNA TGTGCCAGCAGCGCGTCTGGTGTATCTGGAAACACCATATATTTT. This codes for CASSASGVSGNTIYF.

This chain joins TRBV15 and TRBJ2-1; 12 bases line up with TRBD2. V lost 3 bases, J lost 7 bases, and 7 bases stayed unmatched. This CDR3 is 16 amino acids long. Germline CDR1 LNHNV, CDR2 YYDKDF (reference sequence). In DNA form, the CDR3 reads TGTGCCACCAGCAGGACCCGGACTAGCGGGACTAATGAGCAGTTCTTC. Protein product: CATSRTRTSGTNEQFF. Full variable domain (rest looked up from reference TRBV15 and TRBJ2-1): DAMVIQNPRYQVTQFGKPVTLSCSQTLNHNVMYWYQQKSSQAPKLLFHYYDKDFNNEADTPDNFQSRRPNTSFCFLDIRSPGLGDTAMYLCATSRTRTSGTNEQFFGPGTRLTVL.

The chain uses TRBV11-1 and TRBJ1-4; 8 positions match TRBD1. The CDR3 has 15 residues. Germline values: CDR1 SGHAT, CDR2 FQDESV (reference sequence). The V gene end was trimmed by 5 bases and the J gene end by 3 bases; junction bases not matched to a gene: 5. Written as DNA, the CDR3 is TGTGCCAGCAGCCCCACGACAGGGGCTAATGAAAAACTGTTTTTT. Translating it yields CASSPTTGANEKLFF.

V usage is TRBV27 and J usage is TRBJ2-1, with TRBD2 identical over 7 bases. The J segment lost 9 bases and the V segment lost 0 bases, leaving 8 bases of the junction unmatched. Germline V gene data show CDR1 as MNHEY and CDR2 as SMNVEV (reference sequence). The CDR3 contains 15 residues. In DNA form, the CDR3 reads TGTGCCAGCAGTTTATCTGGCGGGAGTGGGGTTGAGCAGTTCTTC. Amino acid sequence: CASSLSGGSGVEQFF.

This chain connects TRBV7-9 to TRBJ1-1; D gene unclear. The CDR3 spans 13 residues. The V gene lost 3 bases and the J gene lost 1 base, with 6 bases spanning the gap. CDR1 is SEHNR, CDR2 FQNEAQ, per germline (reference sequence). The CDR3 DNA follows: TGTGCCAGCAGCTTGCTGGGGAACACTGAAGCTTTCTTT. It is translated as CASSLLGNTEAFF.

The chain carries TRBV5-1 and TRBJ2-7, with TRBD1 identical over 8 bases. The CDR3 length is 15 residues. V was pared by 4 bases and J by 5 bases, with 11 bases of the junction left unmatched. CDR1 and CDR2 from the germline V gene are SGHRS and YFSETQ. CDR3 DNA sequence: TGCGCCAGCAGCCCAGGACAGGGCTCTAACCACGAGCAGTACTTC. Encoded protein: CASSPGQGSNHEQYF. Full variable domain (outside the CDR3, taken from reference TRBV5-1 and TRBJ2-7): KAGVTQTPRYLIKTRGQQVTLSCSPISGHRSVSWYQQTPGQGLQFLFEYFSETQRNKGNFPGRFSGRQFSNSRSEMNVSTLELGDSALYLCASSPGQGSNHEQYFGPGTRLTVT.

This sequence joins TRBV28 and TRBJ2-7; a possible D gene is TRBD2 (6 bases). Trimming pared 3 bases from V and 0 bases from J, leaving 12 bases between. CDR3 length: 15 amino acids. Germline values: CDR1 MDHEN, CDR2 SYDVKM. For the CDR3, the DNA is TGTGCCAGCAGTTTGTCGGACGGGAGCTCCTACGAGCAGTACTTC. Its protein is CASSLSDGSSYEQYF.

V gene TRBV5-8 combines with J gene TRBJ2-4; D perhaps matches TRBD1 (6 bases). The CDR3 sequence is 14 residues long. The germline gives CDR1 SGHTS, CDR2 YDEGEE. Between the trimmed V and J ends, which lost 4 bases and 9 bases, there was a span of 17 bases. The CDR3: CASSRRLEGVIQYF. CDR3 DNA sequence: TGTGCCAGCAGCAGGCGGCTCGAGGGGGTCATTCAGTACTTC. Full variable domain (outside the CDR3, taken from reference TRBV5-8 and TRBJ2-4): EAGVTQSPTHLIKTRGQQATLRCSPISGHTSVYWYQQALGLGLQFLLWYDEGEERNRGNFPPRFSGRQFPNYSSELNVNALELEDSALYLCASSRRLEGVIQYFGAGTRLSVL.

The rearrangement uses TRBV6-5 and TRBJ2-3; D gene unclear. The CDR3 extends over 14 amino acids. Germline loops: CDR1 MNHEY, CDR2 SVGAGI. V was shortened by 1 base and J by 0 bases, with 5 bases between the two germline ends. The CDR3 coding sequence is TGTGCCAGCAGTTACTTAGTTAGCACAGATACGCAGTATTTT. This codes for CASSYLVSTDTQYF.

This chain connects TRBV27 to TRBJ1-5; 9 bases match TRBD1. The CDR3 is 16 residues long. After removal of 3 bases from V and 2 bases from J, the junction contained 5 bases not matched to a gene. From germline, CDR1 is MNHEY and CDR2 SMNVEV (reference sequence). The CDR3 coding sequence is TGTGCCAGCAGTTTGTTGGGACAGGGTGGCAATCAGCCCCAGCATTTT. Its translation: CASSLLGQGGNQPQHF.

The V call is TRBV7-6, the J call TRBJ2-1; TRBD2 matches 12 bases. The CDR3 is made up of 15 amino acids. Germline CDR1 reads SGHVS; CDR2 reads FNYEAQ. V lost 2 bases to trimming and J lost 7 bases; unmatched junction nucleotides: 3. The DNA of the CDR3 is TGTGCCAGCAGCTTAACTAGCGGGAGGAGTAATGAGCAGTTCTTC. Translating it yields CASSLTSGRSNEQFF.

The J gene is TRBJ2-1, the V gene TRBV9; possible D gene TRBD2, 5 bases. Germline V gene data show CDR1 as SGDLS and CDR2 as YYNGEE. CDR3 length: 14 residues. Trimming shortened V by 0 bases and J by 9 bases, and 13 bases separated the two germline ends. Here the CDR3 reads CASSVGLAGSEQFF. CDR3 bases: TGTGCCAGCAGCGTAGGTCTAGCCGGTAGTGAGCAGTTCTTC.

This chain connects TRBV27 to TRBJ1-5; maybe TRBD1 (5 bases). The length of the CDR3 is 12 residues. The V end lost 7 bases, the J end lost 4 bases, and 8 bases lay between the germline ends. CDR1 and CDR2 (germline): MNHEY, SMNVEV (reference sequence). CDR3 residues: CASKRGNQPQHF. The CDR3 DNA is TGTGCCAGCAAAAGGGGTAATCAGCCCCAGCATTTT.

This chain joins TRBV6-5 and TRBJ1-1; D is possibly TRBD1 (5 bases). V dropped 4 bases and J dropped 5 bases, with 14 bases sitting between them. CDR1 is MNHEY and CDR2 is SVGAGI in the germline V gene. This CDR3 is 14 amino acids long. DNA for the CDR3: TGTGCCAGCAGTTCGCAGGGAGGCAAAACTGAAGCTTTCTTT. It is translated as CASSSQGGKTEAFF.

The chain combines TRBV4-2 with TRBJ1-5; D not resolved. The CDR3 covers 19 residues. CDR1 LGHNA and CDR2 YNFKEQ come from the germline V gene. V was pared by 0 bases and J by 4 bases, with 22 bases between. The CDR3 loop is CASSQDLIYAETGNQPQHF. The DNA of the CDR3 is TGTGCCAGCAGCCAAGACTTAATCTACGCGGAAACGGGGAATCAGCCCCAGCATTTT.

The chain recombines TRBV11-2 with TRBJ2-7, with 14 bases that match TRBD2. The CDR3 is 17 residues long. Germline CDR1 reads SGHAT; CDR2 reads FQNNGV. Trimming cost V 7 bases and J 5 bases; bases outside gene matches: 13. The CDR3 region is CASMGGLAGVLFHEQYF. The CDR3 DNA reads TGTGCCAGCATGGGGGGACTAGCGGGAGTCCTATTCCACGAGCAGTACTTC.

The chain couples TRBV27 to TRBJ1-2; D gene unclear. Germline V gene data show CDR1 as MNHEY and CDR2 as SMNVEV (reference sequence). Trimming removed 4 bases from V and 4 bases from J, with 16 bases in between. The CDR3 is 15 residues long. CDR3 sequence reads: CASSYAGPGGYGYTF. CDR3 nucleotide sequence: TGTGCCAGCAGTTATGCAGGCCCCGGAGGCTATGGCTACACCTTC.

The J gene is TRBJ2-1, the V gene TRBV5-1; 7 bases agree with TRBD1. V shed 0 bases and J 3 bases; nucleotides not matched to a gene: 3. The V gene's germline CDR1 is SGHRS and CDR2 YFSETQ. The CDR3 totals 15 residues. The CDR3 DNA reads TGCGCCAGCAGCTTGGTACAGGGGCTCTACAATGAGCAGTTCTTC. Protein sequence: CASSLVQGLYNEQFF.